Below are 8 T cell receptor beta chains sequenced from a single sample in a study of CD8+CD57+ T cells in acquired aplastic anemia. Selection for sequencing was limited to patients who had shown CD8+CD57+ cell expansion by flow cytometry. Genomic DNA served as template for TCR beta VDJ and CDR3 profiling. TCRdb re-called the reads with MiXCR, one entry per CDR3 protein. The sample shows around 180,000 distinct CDR3 sequences, approximately 48% of them seen only once. The source material was sorted CD4+, CD8+, or CD8+CD57+ T cells (not recorded which) from PBMCs. The receptors shown here come from a human donor with aplastic anemia.

V and J are TRBV24-1 and TRBJ2-2, with a possible D match to TRBD2 (5 bases). The CDR3 is 16 amino acids. The germline V gene has CDR1 KGHDR and CDR2 SFDVKD. V lost 4 bases and J lost 0, with 11 bases in between. The CDR3 loop reads CATSDRLSTNTGELFF. The CDR3 DNA reads TGTGCCACCAGTGACCGACTATCTACGAACACCGGGGAGCTGTTTTTT.

Ten or more counts support this clonotype. The V gene is TRBV15, the J gene TRBJ1-4, with D possibly matching TRBD1 (5 bases). The CDR3 has 14 amino acids. Trimming took 1 base from V and 8 from J, leaving 11 bases between them. The germline V gene encodes CDR1 LNHNV and CDR2 YYDKDF (reference sequence). DNA for the CDR3: TGTGCCACCAGCAGAGTAGGGGTGCGGGAAAAACTGTTTTTT. Protein: CATSRVGVREKLFF.

The chain uses TRBV20-1 and TRBJ2-1; 8 bases align to TRBD1. With 5 bases clipped from V and 8 bases from J, the junction kept 8 bases outside the gene matches. The germline V gene encodes CDR1 DFQATT and CDR2 SNEGSKA (reference sequence). CDR3 length: 13 amino acids. The CDR3 bases are TGCAGTGCTGATGGACAGGGTAAATATGAGCAGTTCTTC. Translated, it gives CSADGQGKYEQFF.

Ten or more counts support this clonotype. The V gene is TRBV29-1, the J gene TRBJ1-1, with 9 bases aligning to TRBD1. The CDR3 runs to 15 residues. V trimming: 6 bases; J trimming: 1 base; junction bases outside the gene matches: 9. CDR1 is SQVTM and CDR2 is ANQGSEA in the germline V gene. CDR3 region: CSVLIGTGRNTEAFF. For the CDR3, the DNA is TGCAGCGTCCTCATCGGGACAGGGCGGAACACTGAAGCTTTCTTT.

This clonotype appeared once. This sequence joins TRBV19 and TRBJ2-3; 9 positions agree with TRBD2. This CDR3 comprises 17 residues. Germline V gene data show CDR1 as LNHDA and CDR2 as SQIVND (reference sequence). V shed 6 bases and J 4 bases; nucleotides not matched to a gene: 14. The CDR3 DNA reads as TGTGCCAGTAGCCACGTGGGGGGACTAGCAGGCTCAGATACGCAGTATTTT. This sequence encodes CASSHVGGLAGSDTQYF.

This clonotype was observed a few times. This chain links TRBV7-9 with TRBJ2-5; perhaps TRBD1 as D (5 bases). V was cut by 5 bases and J by 5 bases, with 12 bases left in between. Per germline, CDR1 SEHNR and CDR2 FQNEAQ (reference sequence). CDR3 length: 13 amino acids. The CDR3 reads CASSPPGWETQYF. DNA of the CDR3: TGTGCCAGCAGCCCCCCAGGGTGGGAGACCCAGTACTTC.

The chain employs TRBV5-1 and TRBJ2-5, with 11 positions matching TRBD1. The germline gives CDR1 SGHRS, CDR2 YFSETQ. The CDR3 spans 14 residues. J gave up 5 bases and V 4 bases, and 4 bases lay outside the gene matches. CDR3 bases: TGCGCCAGCAGCCGGACAGGGGGCGGGGAGACCCAGTACTTC. It specifies CASSRTGGGETQYF. The entire variable domain, with the rest obtained from reference TRBV5-1 and TRBJ2-5, is as follows: KAGVTQTPRYLIKTRGQQVTLSCSPISGHRSVSWYQQTPGQGLQFLFEYFSETQRNKGNFPGRFSGRQFSNSRSEMNVSTLELGDSALYLCASSRTGGGETQYFGPGTRLLVL.

V gene TRBV20-1 combines with J gene TRBJ2-7; 12 bases map to TRBD2. V gave up 3 bases and J gave up 4 bases; unmatched junction bases: 7. Per germline, CDR1 DFQATT and CDR2 SNEGSKA (reference sequence). The CDR3 is 15 residues long. CDR3 coding DNA: TGCAGTGCTAGGGAGACTAGCGGGGGTATTTACGAGCAGTACTTC. The encoded protein is CSARETSGGIYEQYF.